This T cell receptor beta chain derives from a study of post-analysis software for immune sequencing data. Turning to the study itself: Clinical courses comprised relapsing-remitting, secondary progressive and progressive-relapsing multiple sclerosis. General study points: Roughly five TRBV segments, including TRBV5-6, TRBV5-1 and TRBV20-1, were more frequent in patients than controls. Controls showed significantly higher normalized Chao1 diversity than did multiple sclerosis patients. By F measure, strong co-clustering occurred among samples prepared in the same batch.

Turning to this clonotype: What it binds is not known.

The germline V gene has CDR1 DFQATT and CDR2 SNEGSKA (reference sequence). This CDR3 comprises 17 residues. V shed 2 bases and J shed 1 base, with 19 bases lying between them. Prepared libraries of TCR beta cDNA carried unique molecular identifiers. Starting from about 0.98 to 11 million T cells, the study yielded about 500,000 cDNA molecules. TCRdb fed the PCR reads into MiXCR, producing one record per CDR3 protein. The sample yields approximately 730,000 distinct CDR3 sequences, about 32% seen once. V gene TRBV20-1 combines with J gene TRBJ2-3; D could derive from TRBD1 or TRBD2 (6 bases each). The sequenced sample was blood. This clonotype was sampled from a girl aged 10 to 17 with multiple sclerosis. The CDR3 DNA is TGCAGTGCTAGACCCCTGCGCCGGGGGCAGGGCACAGATACGCAGTATTTT. Translated, it gives CSARPLRRGQGTDTQYF.